The 17 T cell receptor beta chains given below trace back to one sample, sequenced in a study of blood T cell repertoires in COVID-19. This table comes from immunoSEQ multiplex PCR, and its TCRdb copy is limited to in-frame clones, with some not included. The data hold 120,000 to 150,000 clones, with about 86% observed a single time. Material: peripheral blood. The receptors were sampled from an older woman with acute or convalescent COVID-19.

The chain uses TRBV6-6 and TRBJ1-5, with 10 bases identical to TRBD1. This CDR3 has 17 residues. V gave up 5 bases and J gave up 0 bases; unmatched junction bases: 7. Looked up from germline, CDR1 is MNHNY and CDR2 is SVGAGI (reference sequence). The CDR3 nucleotides read TGTGCCAGCAGTCCCGGGACAGGGGCATATAGCAATCAGCCCCAGCATTTT. Translation: CASSPGTGAYSNQPQHF.

This chain connects TRBV28 to TRBJ2-7; unclear D gene. Trimming removed 3 bases from V and 7 bases from J, with 7 bases in between. This CDR3 is built from 11 residues. Germline V gene lookup returns CDR1 MDHEN and CDR2 SYDVKM. The CDR3 bases are TGTGCCAGCAGTTTCTCCCGGGAGCAGTACTTC. It yields the protein CASSFSREQYF. The full variable domain, in which reference TRBV28 and TRBJ2-7 provide the parts outside the CDR3, is DVKVTQSSRYLVKRTGEKVFLECVQDMDHENMFWYRQDPGLGLRLIYFSYDVKMKEKGDIPEGYSVSREKKERFSLILESASTNQTSMYLCASSFSREQYFGPGTRLTVT.

This chain uses TRBV25-1 with TRBJ1-2; 9 nucleotides align to TRBD1. This CDR3 has 14 residues. Germline lookup yields CDR1 MGHDK and CDR2 SYGVNS. V dropped 3 bases and J dropped 4; count of bases not matched to a gene: 3. The CDR3 coding sequence is TGTGCCAGCAGTGATAGGACAGGGGCCTATGGCTACACCTTC. Translation gives CASSDRTGAYGYTF.

The V gene is TRBV23-1, the J gene TRBJ1-2; 8 bases match TRBD1. TRBV23-1 counts as an open reading frame of uncertain function. The CDR3 has 15 amino acids. V shed 2 bases, J shed 5 bases, and the junction held 7 bases outside the gene matches. The CDR3 spells CASSQPGQGKYGYTF. DNA of the CDR3: TGCGCCAGCAGTCAACCCGGACAGGGCAAGTATGGCTACACCTTC.

The V and J genes are TRBV6-5 and TRBJ1-4; TRBD1 matches 8 bases. CDR3 length: 14 residues. V lost 5 bases to trimming and J lost 2 bases; unmatched junction nucleotides: 1. The germline V gene encodes CDR1 MNHEY and CDR2 SVGAGI. CDR3 in DNA: TGTGCCAGCAGTCGGACAGGGACTAATGAAAAACTGTTTTTT. It is translated as CASSRTGTNEKLFF.

The rearrangement uses TRBV4-3 and TRBJ1-2, with D perhaps TRBD1 (5 bases). The CDR3 spans 15 residues. Trimming removed 4 bases at V and 4 bases at J, with 16 bases between. Germline lookup yields CDR1 LGHNA and CDR2 YSLEER. The CDR3 loop is CASSPLPGVGYGYTF. Here the CDR3 DNA reads TGCGCCAGCAGCCCCCTTCCGGGGGTGGGCTATGGCTACACCTTC.

The chain joins TRBV4-1 to TRBJ2-6; D call uncertain. V was trimmed by 4 bases and J by 1 base, leaving 11 bases between them. The CDR3 covers 16 residues. CDR1 is MGHRA, CDR2 YSYEKL, per germline. CDR3 in amino acids: CASSRVIESGANVLTF. In DNA, the CDR3 is TGCGCCAGCAGCCGCGTGATTGAATCTGGGGCCAACGTCCTGACTTTC.

The table lists this clone with a count of one. The J gene is TRBJ1-3, the V gene TRBV5-1; no clear D gene. Trimming stripped 2 bases from V and 0 bases from J, with 6 bases between. Germline lookup yields CDR1 SGHRS and CDR2 YFSETQ. CDR3 length equals 14 residues. The CDR3 nucleotides are TGCGCCAGCAGCTTAGAGAACTCTGGAAACACCATATATTTT. This encodes CASSLENSGNTIYF.

Points on this clone: The junction departs from germline at one end; a sequencing error may be responsible. The gene calls are TRBV5-4 and TRBJ2-1, with TRBD2 identical over 13 bases. Germline V lookup: CDR1 SGHNT, CDR2 YYREEE (reference sequence). The CDR3 is 13 amino acids. The CDR3 here is CASSTPGTSGVVF. The CDR3 DNA reads TGTGCCAGCAGCACACCCGGGACTAGCGGGGTTGTCTTC.

This chain joins TRBV5-1 and TRBJ2-3; TRBD2 aligns across 8 bases. The CDR3 spans 15 residues. Germline lookup yields CDR1 SGHRS and CDR2 YFSETQ. The V and J ends lost 4 bases and 0 bases, in that order; junction bases with no gene match: 4. The CDR3 protein is CASSTLAGSTDTQYF. The CDR3 DNA sequence: TGCGCCAGCAGCACATTAGCGGGGAGCACAGATACGCAGTATTTT. Together with reference TRBV5-1 and TRBJ2-3, the CDR3 gives the full variable domain: KAGVTQTPRYLIKTRGQQVTLSCSPISGHRSVSWYQQTPGQGLQFLFEYFSETQRNKGNFPGRFSGRQFSNSRSEMNVSTLELGDSALYLCASSTLAGSTDTQYFGPGTRLTVL.

The V gene is TRBV28, the J gene TRBJ1-1, with 12 bases identical to TRBD1. V lost 3 bases and J lost 8; bases outside the gene matches: 7. Germline values: CDR1 MDHEN, CDR2 SYDVKM. This CDR3 comprises 15 residues. CDR3 nucleotides: TGTGCCAGCAGTTTGGCCGGGACAGGGGGCCCGGAAGCTTTCTTT. It is translated as CASSLAGTGGPEAFF.

The V call is TRBV19, the J call TRBJ2-1; the match to TRBD2 covers 11 bases. The CDR3 extends over 21 amino acids. Looked up from germline, CDR1 is LNHDA and CDR2 is SQIVND (reference sequence). V shed 9 bases and J 0 bases; nucleotides not matched to a gene: 22. CDR3 DNA: TGTGCCAGCGGCGCACCCTCTACTAGCGGGGGCCCCCGAAGCTCCTACAATGAGCAGTTCTTC. Its protein is CASGAPSTSGGPRSSYNEQFF.

This chain links TRBV5-1 with TRBJ2-1, with TRBD2 as a possible D gene (6 bases). The CDR3 runs 16 residues. Germline CDR1 SGHRS, CDR2 YFSETQ. Deletions cut 1 base from V and 3 bases from J, with 14 bases between. Written as DNA, the CDR3 is TGCGCCAGCAGCTTGAGGATCGGCGGGGTCTACAATGAGCAGTTCTTC. Protein product: CASSLRIGGVYNEQFF.

V and J are TRBV6-1 and TRBJ2-5; perhaps TRBD1 as D (5 bases). Germline CDR1 is MNHNS and CDR2 is SASEGT. The CDR3 spans 15 residues. V was trimmed by 3 bases and J by 1 base, leaving 12 bases between them. The CDR3 protein is CASSDIDRVQETQYF. CDR3 in DNA: TGTGCCAGCAGTGACATTGACAGAGTCCAAGAGACCCAGTACTTC.

This clone was picked up one time. Other DNA sequences within the sample encode an identical CDR3. This chain uses TRBV18 with TRBJ1-4; no clear D. There are 15 residues in the CDR3. In germline, CDR1 is KGHSH, CDR2 LQKENI. The ends were cut back, 3 bases at V and 1 base at J, with 9 bases in the middle. CDR3 coding DNA: TGTGCCAGCTCACCGTTGGGAGGAACTAATGAAAAACTGTTTTTT. This gives the protein CASSPLGGTNEKLFF.

The chain has TRBV5-1 and TRBJ2-2; D perhaps matches TRBD2 (5 bases). V lost 4 bases to trimming and J lost 0 bases, with 7 bases between them. The CDR3 totals 14 residues. Germline lookup yields CDR1 SGHRS and CDR2 YFSETQ. Here the CDR3 reads CASSARANTGELFF. CDR3 in DNA: TGCGCCAGCAGCGCGCGGGCGAACACCGGGGAGCTGTTTTTT.

This clone was found once. The chain recombines TRBV2 with TRBJ1-2; TRBD1 might be the D (5 bases). Per the germline V gene, CDR1 is SNHLY and CDR2 is FYNNEI. V lost 2 bases and J lost 7, with 20 bases in between. The CDR3 spans 16 residues. The CDR3 spells CASSEQRGQGFRGYTF. DNA for the CDR3: TGTGCCAGCAGTGAACAGCGGGGCCAGGGATTTCGTGGCTACACCTTC.